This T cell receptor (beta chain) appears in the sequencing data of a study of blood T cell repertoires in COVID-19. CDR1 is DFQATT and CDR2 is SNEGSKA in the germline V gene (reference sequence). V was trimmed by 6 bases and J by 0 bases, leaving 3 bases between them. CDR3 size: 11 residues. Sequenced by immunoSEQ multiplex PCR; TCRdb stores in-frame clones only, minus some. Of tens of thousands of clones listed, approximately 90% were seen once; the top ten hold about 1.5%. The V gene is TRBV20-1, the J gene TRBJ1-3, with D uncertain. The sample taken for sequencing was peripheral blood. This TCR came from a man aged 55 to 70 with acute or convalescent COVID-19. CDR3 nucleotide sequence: TGCAGTGCCGGCTCTGGAAACACCATATATTTT. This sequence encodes CSAGSGNTIYF.